The source of this T cell receptor (beta chain) is a study of blood T cell repertoires in COVID-19 (dated by TCRdb to the early 2020s). About the study as a whole: Samples covering the acute and convalescent phases of COVID-19 were provided by collaborators in the United States, Italy and Spain. The material from the prospective study consisted of cDNA or gDNA derived from T cells, B-cell-depleted T cells, or PBMCs. The dataset comprised deeply sampled blood TCRbeta repertoires from subjects exposed to, actively infected with, or recovered from COVID-19. A freely available public database, intended as a resource for researchers studying the immune response to SARS-CoV-2, is where the repertoires were released. The samples were drawn from the first 160 participants of the ongoing ImmuneRACE study and from 1,254 subjects provided by 6 global collaborators. Nearly every sample came with metadata listing a de-identified subject ID, COVID-19 status, age in years and sex. Where available, HLA class I and class II types were taken from metadata supplied by the sample provider and were not determined by assay-based typing.

Taken from the germline V gene, the CDR1 and CDR2 loops are MNHEY and SVGAGI. The CDR3 starts with the cysteine, ends with the phenylalanine, and has 15 residues. The only DNA kept is the CDR3, 45 bases in frame from the first base. V and J lose 2 bases and 2 bases, and a span of 9 bases separates them. TCRbeta CDR3 regions were amplified from genomic DNA using the immunoSEQ Assay, a bias-controlled multiplex PCR. The authors' pipeline ran thus. Nucleated cell counts per sample were estimated from amplification of reference gene primers within the assay. To quantify the absolute abundance of each unique TCRbeta CDR3 rearrangement, sequence reads were collapsed and filtered. For each sample, productive Simpson clonality was calculated by taking the square root of Simpson's diversity index across productive rearrangements. TCRdb's version of the immuneACCESS table is confined to in-frame rearrangements and falls short of the full clone set. An unresolved V gene accounts for under half of the shortfall where checked; the remainder is of unknown origin. The V and J calls and the clone size are those of that table, but D and trimming were determined from the DNA. Here the sample has approximately 70,000 clones; approximately 80% occur a single time. The top ten clonotypes cover about 18% of the sample.

Results and caveats for the whole study, not just this receptor: The amount of clinical and demographic metadata varied by source and participant and was provided uncurated.

Another Seattle source contributed samples from volunteer blood donors who had recovered from COVID-19. Whole blood was collected in K2EDTA tubes by collaborating institutions according to the institutions' own protocols. For TCRbeta analysis, collaborators shipped samples in one of three forms: frozen whole blood, isolated PBMCs, or DNA extracted from either of those sample types. Note on this clone: The antigen this receptor binds is unknown. Per-base quality was not reported, and no clone a single base away is much larger than it.

The rearranged chain carries TRBV6-5 and TRBJ2-2; a weak D assignment points to TRBD1 (6 bases agree). The receptor comes from a man between 65 and 85 years old who had recovered from COVID-19. Sequencing input: peripheral blood. The CDR3 region has the sequence CASSYRTVNTGELFF. The DNA reads TGTGCCAGCAGTTACAGGACAGTAAACACCGGGGAGCTGTTTTTT.